The source of this T cell receptor beta chain is a study of beta chain features in type 1 diabetes. Germline CDR1 and CDR2: MGHRA and YSYEKL. V was pared by 0 bases and J by 7 bases, with 13 bases between. CDR3 length: 16 residues. One heparinised draw of blood, averaging roughly 0.12 L, came from each donor. Study-wide results and caveats: Compared to healthy donors, patients appeared to have naive, central memory and Treg TCRB repertoires that were more alike. Across all four CD4+ subsets, people with type 1 diabetes showed modestly shorter TCRB CDR3s.

Note on this clone: Antigen unknown.

The investigators reverse transcribed all of the isolated RNA, so they sequenced expressed TCRB transcripts. TCRdb's table, derived via immunoSEQ multiplex PCR, lists solely in-frame clones and lacks some. The sample includes 150,000 to 200,000 clones, 50% to 70% of them seen just once. The TCR sequence derives from a young man with type 1 diabetes. Sequencing used naive CD4+ T cells from blood. The chain carries TRBV4-1 and TRBJ1-6, with D unclear. CDR3 DNA sequence: TGCGCCAGCAGCCAAGATCGCCGGACTACCAATTCACCCCTCCACTTT. This codes for CASSQDRRTTNSPLHF.